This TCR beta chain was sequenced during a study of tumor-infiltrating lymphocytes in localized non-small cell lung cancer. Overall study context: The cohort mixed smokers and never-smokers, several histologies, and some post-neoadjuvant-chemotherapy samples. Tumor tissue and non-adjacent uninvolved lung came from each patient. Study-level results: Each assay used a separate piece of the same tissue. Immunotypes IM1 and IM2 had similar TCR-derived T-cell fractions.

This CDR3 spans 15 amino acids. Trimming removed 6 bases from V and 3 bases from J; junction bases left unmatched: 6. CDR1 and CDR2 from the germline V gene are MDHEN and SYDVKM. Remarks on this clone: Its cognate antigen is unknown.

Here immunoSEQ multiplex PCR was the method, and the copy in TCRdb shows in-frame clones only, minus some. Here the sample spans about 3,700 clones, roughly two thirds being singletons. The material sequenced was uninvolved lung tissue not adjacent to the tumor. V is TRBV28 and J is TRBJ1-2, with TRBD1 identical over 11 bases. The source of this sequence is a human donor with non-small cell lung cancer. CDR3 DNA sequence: TGTGCCAGCAGCTCAGGGACAGGGGGTTACTATGGCTACACCTTC. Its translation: CASSSGTGGYYGYTF.